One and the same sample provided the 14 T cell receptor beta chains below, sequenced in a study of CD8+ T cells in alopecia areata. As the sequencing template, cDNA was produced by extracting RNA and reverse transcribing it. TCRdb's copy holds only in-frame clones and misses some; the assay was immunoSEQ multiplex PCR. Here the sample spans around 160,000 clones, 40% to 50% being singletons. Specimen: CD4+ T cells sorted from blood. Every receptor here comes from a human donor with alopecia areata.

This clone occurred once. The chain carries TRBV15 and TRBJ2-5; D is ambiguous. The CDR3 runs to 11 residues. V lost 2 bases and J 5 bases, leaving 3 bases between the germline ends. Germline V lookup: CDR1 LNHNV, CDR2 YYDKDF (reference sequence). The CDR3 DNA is TGTGCCACCAGCAGACAGGAGACCCAGTACTTC. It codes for CATSRQETQYF.

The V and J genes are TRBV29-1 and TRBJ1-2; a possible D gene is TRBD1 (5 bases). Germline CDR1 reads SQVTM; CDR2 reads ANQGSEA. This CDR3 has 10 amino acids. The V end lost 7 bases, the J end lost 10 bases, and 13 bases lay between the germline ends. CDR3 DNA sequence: TGCAGCGGGGGGACCTTGCCCTACACCTTC. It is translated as CSGGTLPYTF.

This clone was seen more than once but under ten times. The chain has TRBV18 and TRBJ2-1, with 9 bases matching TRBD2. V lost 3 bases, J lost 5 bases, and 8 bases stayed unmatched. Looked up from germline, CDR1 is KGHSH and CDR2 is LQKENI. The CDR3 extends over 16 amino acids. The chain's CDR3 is CASSPDVAGVHNEQFF. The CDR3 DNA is TGTGCCAGCTCACCCGACGTAGCGGGAGTCCACAATGAGCAGTTCTTC.

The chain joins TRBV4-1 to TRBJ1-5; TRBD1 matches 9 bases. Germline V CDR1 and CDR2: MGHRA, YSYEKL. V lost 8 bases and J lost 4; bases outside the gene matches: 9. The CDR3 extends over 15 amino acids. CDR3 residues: CASEKQGAQNQPQHF. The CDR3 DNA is TGCGCCAGCGAAAAACAGGGGGCGCAAAATCAGCCCCAGCATTTT.

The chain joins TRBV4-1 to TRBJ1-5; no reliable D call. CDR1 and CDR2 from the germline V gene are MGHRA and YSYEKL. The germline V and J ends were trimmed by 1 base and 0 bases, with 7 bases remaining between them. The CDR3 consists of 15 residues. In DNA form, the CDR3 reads TGCGCCAGCAGCCAAGTTGTGGGTAGCAATCAGCCCCAGCATTTT. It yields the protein CASSQVVGSNQPQHF.

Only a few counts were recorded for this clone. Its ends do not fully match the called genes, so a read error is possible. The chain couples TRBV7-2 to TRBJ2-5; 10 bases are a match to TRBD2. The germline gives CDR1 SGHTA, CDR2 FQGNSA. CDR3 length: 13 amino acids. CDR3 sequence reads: CASSLGGTSALHF. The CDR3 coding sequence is TGTGCCAGCAGCTTAGGCGGGACTAGCGCCCTGCACTTC.

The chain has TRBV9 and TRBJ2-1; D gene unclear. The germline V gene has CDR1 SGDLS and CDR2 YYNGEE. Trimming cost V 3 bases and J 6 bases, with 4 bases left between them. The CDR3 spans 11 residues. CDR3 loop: CASSASNEQFF. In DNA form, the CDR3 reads TGTGCCAGCAGCGCGAGCAATGAGCAGTTCTTC.

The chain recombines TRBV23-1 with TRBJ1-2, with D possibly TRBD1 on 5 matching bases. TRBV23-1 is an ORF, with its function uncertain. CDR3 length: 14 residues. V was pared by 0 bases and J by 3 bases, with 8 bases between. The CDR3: CASSQSQGDYGYTF. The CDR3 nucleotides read TGCGCCAGCAGTCAATCGCAGGGCGACTATGGCTACACCTTC.

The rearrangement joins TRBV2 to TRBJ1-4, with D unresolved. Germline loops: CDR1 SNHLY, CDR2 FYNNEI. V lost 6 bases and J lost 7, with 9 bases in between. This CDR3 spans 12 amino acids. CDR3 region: CASRGPGEKLFF. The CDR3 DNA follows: TGTGCCAGCAGGGGCCCTGGTGAAAAACTGTTTTTT. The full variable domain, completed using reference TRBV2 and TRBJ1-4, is EPEVTQTPSHQVTQMGQEVILRCVPISNHLYFYWYRQILGQKVEFLVSFYNNEISEKSEIFDDQFSVERPDGSNFTLKIRSTKLEDSAMYFCASRGPGEKLFFGSGTQLSVL.

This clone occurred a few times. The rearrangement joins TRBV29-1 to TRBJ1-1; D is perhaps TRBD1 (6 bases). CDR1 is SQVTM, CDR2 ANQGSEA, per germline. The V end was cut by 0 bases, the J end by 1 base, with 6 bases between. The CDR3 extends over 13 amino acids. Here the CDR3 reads CSVEDRGNTEAFF. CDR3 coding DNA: TGCAGCGTTGAAGACAGGGGGAACACTGAAGCTTTCTTT.

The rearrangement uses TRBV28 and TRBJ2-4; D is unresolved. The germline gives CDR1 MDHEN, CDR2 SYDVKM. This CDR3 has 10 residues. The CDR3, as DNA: TGTATGGTGGCCAAAAACATTCAGTACTTC. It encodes CMVAKNIQYF.

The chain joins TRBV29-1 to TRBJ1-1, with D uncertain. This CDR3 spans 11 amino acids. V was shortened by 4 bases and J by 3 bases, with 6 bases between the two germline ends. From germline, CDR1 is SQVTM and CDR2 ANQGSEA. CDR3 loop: CSVGFYTEAFF. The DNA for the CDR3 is TGCAGCGTTGGATTTTACACTGAAGCTTTCTTT.

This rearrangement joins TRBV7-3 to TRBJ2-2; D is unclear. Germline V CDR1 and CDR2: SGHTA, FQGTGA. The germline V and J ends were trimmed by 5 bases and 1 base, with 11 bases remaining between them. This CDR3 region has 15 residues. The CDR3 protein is CASSPSGLNTGELFF. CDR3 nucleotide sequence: TGTGCCAGCAGCCCCAGTGGCCTGAACACCGGGGAGCTGTTTTTT.

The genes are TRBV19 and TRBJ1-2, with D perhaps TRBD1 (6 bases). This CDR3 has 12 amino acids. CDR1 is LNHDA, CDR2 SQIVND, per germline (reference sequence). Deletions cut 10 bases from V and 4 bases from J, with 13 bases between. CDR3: CATSLDSYGYTF. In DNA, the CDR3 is TGTGCCACTTCCCTGGACAGCTATGGCTACACCTTC.